The 25 T cell receptor beta chains below all came from one sample that was sequenced in a study of blood T cell repertoires in COVID-19. The assay was immunoSEQ multiplex PCR, and TCRdb's table has in-frame clones only and misses some. The data show about 100,000 clones, 70% to 90% seen once. Sample: peripheral blood. Every receptor here comes from a human donor in a cohort sampled during active COVID-19.

The chain links TRBV5-8 to TRBJ2-5; 10 positions match TRBD2. The CDR3 extends over 16 amino acids. After removal of 6 bases from V and 3 bases from J, the junction contained 11 bases not matched to a gene. Germline V CDR1 and CDR2: SGHTS, YDEGEE. CDR3 sequence: CASIGERGGRKETQYF. CDR3 in DNA: TGTGCCAGCATAGGCGAGCGGGGGGGCAGGAAAGAGACCCAGTACTTC.

The chain couples TRBV7-2 to TRBJ1-1; D unresolved. Germline CDR1 and CDR2: SGHTA and FQGNSA. V dropped 3 bases and J dropped 1 base, with 6 bases sitting between them. This CDR3 comprises 13 residues. DNA of the CDR3: TGTGCCAGCAGCTTTCAGGAGAACACTGAAGCTTTCTTT. It specifies CASSFQENTEAFF.

The chain uses TRBV19 and TRBJ1-2, with 7 positions matching TRBD1. In germline, CDR1 is LNHDA, CDR2 SQIVND (reference sequence). The V segment lost 3 bases and the J segment 4 bases; nucleotides outside the gene matches: 5. This CDR3 is built from 14 residues. The CDR3 region is CASSMVGGAYGYTF. The CDR3, as DNA: TGTGCCAGTAGTATGGTAGGGGGCGCCTATGGCTACACCTTC.

The gene calls are TRBV2 and TRBJ2-1, with 14 positions matching TRBD2. Germline-derived CDR1 and CDR2 are SNHLY and FYNNEI. This CDR3 has 17 amino acids. J lost 6 bases, V lost 5 bases, and 9 bases had no gene match. CDR3: CASSIYLTSGGANEQFF. Here the CDR3 DNA reads TGTGCCAGCAGTATATACTTGACTAGCGGGGGGGCCAATGAGCAGTTCTTC.

This chain joins TRBV2 and TRBJ2-7, with 10 positions matching TRBD1. Germline V lookup: CDR1 SNHLY, CDR2 FYNNEI. The CDR3 totals 14 residues. The trim removed 6 bases at V and 3 bases at J, leaving 5 bases unmatched. CDR3 in DNA: TGTGCCAGCAGCGCCGGGACAGGGGACTACGAGCAGTACTTC. Protein: CASSAGTGDYEQYF.

The rearrangement joins TRBV30 to TRBJ1-1, with 7 bases matching TRBD1. The CDR3 totals 13 residues. V shed 4 bases and J 1 base; nucleotides not matched to a gene: 3. From germline, CDR1 is GTSNPN and CDR2 SVGIG (reference sequence). CDR3 nucleotides: TGTGCCTGGAAACAGGGGCCGAACACTGAAGCTTTCTTT. Its protein product is CAWKQGPNTEAFF.

This chain's CDR3 is CASKRSTGVTGELFF. The CDR3 coding sequence is TGTGCCAGCAAACGATCGACAGGGGTAACCGGGGAGCTGTTTTTT. The chain joins TRBV3-1 (or the pseudogene TRBV3-2) to TRBJ2-2; TRBD1 aligns across 8 bases. V lost 7 bases and J lost 5; bases outside the gene matches: 9. The length of the CDR3 is 15 residues. Per germline, CDR1 LGHDT and CDR2 YNNKEL (reference sequence).

The V call is TRBV5-8, the J call TRBJ1-4; 9 nucleotides match TRBD1. Looked up from germline, CDR1 is SGHTS and CDR2 is YDEGEE. Trimming took 0 bases from V and 5 from J; bases not matched to a gene: 5. The CDR3 has 16 residues. The CDR3 coding sequence is TGTGCCAGCAGCTTGGGACGTGGGACAGGGAATGAAAAACTGTTTTTT. It is translated as CASSLGRGTGNEKLFF.

The gene calls are TRBV5-4 and TRBJ1-3; 9 bases match TRBD1. J lost 3 bases, V lost 4 bases, and 5 bases had no gene match. CDR3 length: 15 residues. From germline, CDR1 is SGHNT and CDR2 YYREEE (reference sequence). The CDR3 sequence: CASSRTGESGNTIYF. The CDR3 DNA sequence: TGTGCCAGCAGCAGGACAGGGGAGAGTGGAAACACCATATATTTT.

CDR3 sequence reads: CASSIGTSGGIDTQYF. As DNA, the CDR3 is TGTGCCAGCAGCATCGGGACTAGCGGGGGGATAGATACGCAGTATTTT. The chain has TRBV5-4 and TRBJ2-3; 15 bases agree with TRBD2. The J segment lost 5 bases and the V segment lost 4 bases, leaving 5 bases of the junction unmatched. The CDR3 is 16 amino acids. Germline values: CDR1 SGHNT, CDR2 YYREEE (reference sequence).

The chain has TRBV5-1 and TRBJ2-1, with 11 positions matching TRBD2. The V and J ends lost 5 bases and 6 bases, in that order; junction bases with no gene match: 7. CDR1 is SGHRS, CDR2 YFSETQ, per germline. There are 15 residues in the CDR3. CDR3 residues: CASRELAGVGNEQFF. CDR3 DNA: TGCGCCAGCAGGGAACTAGCGGGAGTCGGCAATGAGCAGTTCTTC. Full variable domain (outside the CDR3, taken from reference TRBV5-1 and TRBJ2-1): KAGVTQTPRYLIKTRGQQVTLSCSPISGHRSVSWYQQTPGQGLQFLFEYFSETQRNKGNFPGRFSGRQFSNSRSEMNVSTLELGDSALYLCASRELAGVGNEQFFGPGTRLTVL.

Many counts were recorded for this clone. J is TRBJ2-3 and V is TRBV6-4; 11 nucleotides align to TRBD2. The CDR3 runs 16 residues. Germline V gene sequence: CDR1 MRHNA, CDR2 SNTAGT. The V and J ends lost 0 bases and 2 bases, in that order; junction bases with no gene match: 1. The CDR3 region has the DNA TGTGCCAGCAGTGACTCGACTAGCGGGGACACAGATACGCAGTATTTT. Encoded protein: CASSDSTSGDTDTQYF.

The rearrangement uses TRBV7-9 and TRBJ1-4, with unresolved D. V lost 5 bases to trimming and J lost 8 bases, with 12 bases between them. The germline V gene encodes CDR1 SEHNR and CDR2 FQNEAQ (reference sequence). The CDR3 has 13 residues. In DNA form, the CDR3 reads TGTGCCAGCAGCCCGGGCGGGGAAGAAAAACTGTTTTTT. Translation: CASSPGGEEKLFF.

The J gene is TRBJ1-5, the V gene TRBV3-1 (or the pseudogene TRBV3-2), with D maybe TRBD1 (5 bases). V lost 1 base to trimming and J lost 6 bases, with 10 bases between them. From germline, CDR1 is LGHDT and CDR2 YNNKEL (reference sequence). The length of the CDR3 is 14 residues. DNA of the CDR3: TGTGCCAGCAGCCAAGGGGGCGTGGGTCAGCCCCAGCATTTT. Protein: CASSQGGVGQPQHF.

This clone was seen only a few times. J is TRBJ1-6 and V is TRBV5-6; 8 bases are a match to TRBD1. CDR3 length: 17 residues. Germline trimming cut 3 bases from V and 0 bases from J; bases unmatched to any gene: 5. Germline V lookup: CDR1 SGHDT, CDR2 YYEEEE. CDR3 sequence: CASSWGQASSYNSPLHF. The CDR3 DNA reads TGTGCCAGCAGCTGGGGACAGGCGAGCTCCTATAATTCACCCCTCCACTTT.

This chain uses TRBV7-2 with TRBJ2-7; the match to TRBD1 covers 9 bases. V was clipped by 7 bases and J by 4 bases; unmatched bases: 8. CDR3 length: 14 residues. Germline CDR1 and CDR2: SGHTA and FQGNSA. CDR3 amino acids: CASTLGTGRYEQYF. The CDR3 DNA is TGTGCCAGCACCTTGGGGACAGGGAGGTACGAGCAGTACTTC.

V gene TRBV5-1 combines with J gene TRBJ2-7, with 7 nucleotides matching TRBD2. CDR3 length equals 14 residues. The V gene's germline CDR1 is SGHRS and CDR2 YFSETQ. V lost 4 bases, J lost 2 bases, and 6 bases stayed unmatched. CDR3 coding DNA: TGCGCCAGCAGCGGGGGGGGTCTCGCCTACGAGCAGTACTTC. Amino acids: CASSGGGLAYEQYF.

This clone occurred once. V is TRBV6-5 and J is TRBJ1-2; 7 bases fit TRBD1. The junction had 3 bases not matched to a gene; V was cut back by 5 bases and J by 6 bases. In germline, CDR1 is MNHEY, CDR2 SVGAGI. The CDR3 totals 12 residues. The CDR3 here is CASSPQGDGYTF. DNA of the CDR3: TGTGCCAGCAGTCCCCAGGGGGATGGCTACACCTTC.

V gene TRBV6-2 or TRBV6-3 combines with J gene TRBJ1-2; D may be TRBD1 (5 bases). Trimming removed 2 bases at V and 2 bases at J, with 12 bases between. The CDR3 is 15 amino acids. Germline loops: CDR1 MNHEY, CDR2 SVGEGT. Here the CDR3 DNA reads TGTGCCAGCAGTTACGGGGCTCCCAAGAACTATGGCTACACCTTC. Translating it yields CASSYGAPKNYGYTF.

The genes are TRBV6-1 and TRBJ1-2; TRBD1 agrees at 10 bases. The junction had 3 bases not matched to a gene; V was cut back by 0 bases and J by 5 bases. CDR1 is MNHNS and CDR2 is SASEGT in the germline V gene. The CDR3 spans 15 residues. Here the CDR3 reads CASSEAPGQGYGYTF. The CDR3 region has the DNA TGTGCCAGCAGTGAAGCGCCGGGACAGGGGTATGGCTACACCTTC.

This chain uses TRBV11-2 with TRBJ2-7, with a weak D call TRBD1 (7 bases). Trimming pared 0 bases from V and 4 bases from J, leaving 10 bases between. The CDR3 has 14 residues. Germline-derived CDR1 and CDR2 are SGHAT and FQNNGV. CDR3 nucleotide sequence: TGTGCCAGCAGCTTAGATGCAGGGGGGTACGAGCAGTACTTC. Protein product: CASSLDAGGYEQYF.

Notes on this clone: Different DNA sequences within this sample yield the same CDR3. V is TRBV5-1 and J is TRBJ2-3; 13 bases are a match to TRBD2. Per the germline V gene, CDR1 is SGHRS and CDR2 is YFSETQ. The V gene end was trimmed by 4 bases and the J gene end by 3 bases; junction bases not matched to a gene: 5. The CDR3 has 16 amino acids. CDR3 in amino acids: CASSVGTSGVTDTQYF. The DNA of the CDR3 is TGCGCCAGCAGCGTGGGGACTAGCGGGGTAACAGATACGCAGTATTTT.

The gene calls are TRBV11-3 and TRBJ2-7, with 9 bases lining up with TRBD2. Germline CDR1 is SGHNT and CDR2 is YENEEA. Unmatched junction bases numbered 8, after V lost 5 bases and J lost 3 bases. The CDR3 runs 15 residues. The CDR3 DNA reads as TGTGCCAGCAGCCCCCGGAGTAGCGGGAGCTACGAGCAGTACTTC. This codes for CASSPRSSGSYEQYF.

The chain couples TRBV3-1 (or the pseudogene TRBV3-2) to TRBJ2-1, with 13 bases fitting TRBD2. V lost 0 bases to trimming and J lost 6 bases; unmatched junction nucleotides: 2. The CDR3 consists of 16 residues. Germline CDR1 is LGHDT and CDR2 is YNNKEL (reference sequence). The chain's CDR3 is CASSQDRTSGSNEQFF. The CDR3 coding sequence is TGTGCCAGCAGCCAAGACAGGACTAGCGGGAGCAATGAGCAGTTCTTC.

The gene calls are TRBV6-5 and TRBJ1-2, with D perhaps TRBD1 (5 bases). Trimming removed 3 bases at V and 5 bases at J, with 16 bases between. This CDR3 spans 15 amino acids. Germline V lookup: CDR1 MNHEY, CDR2 SVGAGI. In DNA, the CDR3 is TGTGCCAGCAGTTATTGGGGGGGGGAGGGATATGGCTACACCTTC. It codes for CASSYWGGEGYGYTF.